This T cell receptor beta chain was captured in a study of blood T cell repertoires in COVID-19. TCRdb's copy holds only in-frame clones and misses some; the assay was immunoSEQ multiplex PCR. The sample includes roughly 210,000 clones, roughly 84% of them seen just once. Everyone who took part was roughly 18 to 100 years old, and they came from 24 US areas. The CDR3 runs to 15 residues. Germline V gene sequence: CDR1 MDHEN, CDR2 SYDVKM. With V trimmed by 5 bases and J by 5 bases, 8 bases remained unmatched. The chain has TRBV28 and TRBJ2-1; 8 positions agree with TRBD2. Material: PBMCs or T cells enriched from blood (not recorded which). The clonotype comes from a young man in a cohort exposed to, infected with or recovered from COVID-19 (not recorded which). CDR3 coding DNA: TGTGCCAGCAGTGGGGGGGGACTAGGGGACAATGAGCAGTTCTTC. It codes for CASSGGGLGDNEQFF.